This note documents a single T cell receptor beta chain sequence. Its antigen is not known. Germline V gives CDR1 SGHVS, CDR2 FQNEAQ. V lost 1 base to trimming and J lost 3 bases, with 10 bases between them. There are 15 residues in the CDR3. The sample originates from a study of early T cells in non-severe SARS-CoV-2 infection. As for the study in general: Investigators sequenced bulk RNA drawn from unsorted whole blood, and chains remained unpaired.

Study findings and constraints: VDJdb matching skewed toward anti-spike CD8 responses, missing private and CD4 specificities.

Researchers attached unique molecular identifiers to individual cDNA molecules. Using its own MiXCR run on the 5' RACE reads, TCRdb lists one record per CDR3 protein. The sample consists of tens of thousands of distinct CDR3 sequences, over 9.5% of them appearing once. The TCR sequence derives from an adult who was a healthcare worker with PCR-confirmed SARS-CoV-2 infection or an uninfected control (not recorded which). The gene calls are TRBV7-8 and TRBJ1-5; tentatively, D is TRBD1 (5 bases). The sample consisted of whole blood. DNA of the CDR3: TGTGCCAGCAGCTTAGACGGGGACCCCAATCAGCCCCAGCATTTT. This sequence encodes CASSLDGDPNQPQHF.